This T cell receptor beta chain was found in a study of control samples from healthy donors and cancer patients. TCRdb's copy holds only in-frame clones and misses some; the assay was immunoSEQ multiplex PCR. Seen here are about 120,000 clones, 88% observed once, and the top ten hold about 3.2%. Germline CDR1 reads SGHNT; CDR2 reads YYREEE (reference sequence). The CDR3 sequence is 15 residues long. Trimming took 1 base from V and 5 from J, leaving 15 bases between them. Sequencing used blood. This sequence was found in a man aged 40-49 years in good health. The V and J genes are TRBV5-4 and TRBJ1-2; D is uncertain. The CDR3 DNA reads as TGTGCCAGCAGCTTGTCAGATCCCTCATTTTATGGCTACACCTTC. Translated, it gives CASSLSDPSFYGYTF.